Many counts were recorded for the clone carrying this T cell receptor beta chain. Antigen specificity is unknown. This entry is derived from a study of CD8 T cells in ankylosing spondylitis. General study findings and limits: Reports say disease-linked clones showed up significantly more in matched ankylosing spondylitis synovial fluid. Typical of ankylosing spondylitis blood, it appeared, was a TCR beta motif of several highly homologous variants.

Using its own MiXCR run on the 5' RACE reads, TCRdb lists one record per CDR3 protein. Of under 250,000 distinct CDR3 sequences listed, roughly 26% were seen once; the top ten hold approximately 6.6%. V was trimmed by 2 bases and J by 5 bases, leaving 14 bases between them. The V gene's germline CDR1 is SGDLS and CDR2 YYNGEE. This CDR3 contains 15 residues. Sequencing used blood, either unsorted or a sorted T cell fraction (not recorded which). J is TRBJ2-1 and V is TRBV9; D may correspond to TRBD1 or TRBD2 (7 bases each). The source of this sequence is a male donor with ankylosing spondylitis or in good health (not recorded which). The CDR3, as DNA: TGTGCCAGCAGCGTGAGCGGGACAGAAAACAATGAGCAGTTCTTC. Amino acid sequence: CASSVSGTENNEQFF.